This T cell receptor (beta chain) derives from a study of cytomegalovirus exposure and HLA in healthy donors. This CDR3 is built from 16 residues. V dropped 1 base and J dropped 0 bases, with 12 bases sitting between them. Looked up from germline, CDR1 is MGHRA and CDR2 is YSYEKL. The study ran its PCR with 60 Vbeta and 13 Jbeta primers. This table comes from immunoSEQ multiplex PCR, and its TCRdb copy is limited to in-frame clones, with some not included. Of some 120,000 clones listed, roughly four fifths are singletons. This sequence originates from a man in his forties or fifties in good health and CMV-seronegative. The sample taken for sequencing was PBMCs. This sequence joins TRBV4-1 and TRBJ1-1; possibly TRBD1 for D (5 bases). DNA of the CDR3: TGCGCCAGCAGCCAAGTCCCAGGGAAATTGAACACTGAAGCTTTCTTT. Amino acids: CASSQVPGKLNTEAFF.